The 14 T cell receptor beta chains below were found in one sample sequenced in a study of blood T cell repertoires in COVID-19. Data came from immunoSEQ multiplex PCR; TCRdb stores just in-frame clones and leaves some out. The data show over 200,000 clones, over 80% seen once. The sequencing input was peripheral blood. Receptors originate from a young man with COVID-19, enrolled during active disease.

The CDR3: CASSSGGGGGYTF. In nucleotides, the CDR3 is TGTGCCAGCAGCTCGGGAGGGGGCGGAGGCTACACCTTC. The J gene is TRBJ1-2, the V gene TRBV5-4; 7 bases align to TRBD1. V lost 3 bases, J lost 8 bases, and 7 bases stayed unmatched. The CDR3 is made up of 13 amino acids. Germline values: CDR1 SGHNT, CDR2 YYREEE (reference sequence).

V and J are TRBV15 and TRBJ2-7; 7 nucleotides match TRBD2. Germline trimming cut 0 bases from V and 4 bases from J; bases unmatched to any gene: 3. Germline CDR1 and CDR2: LNHNV and YYDKDF (reference sequence). This CDR3 contains 14 residues. The CDR3 region is CATSREASGYEQYF. The CDR3 DNA sequence: TGTGCCACCAGCAGAGAGGCTAGCGGTTACGAGCAGTACTTC. The full variable domain, completed using reference TRBV15 and TRBJ2-7, is DAMVIQNPRYQVTQFGKPVTLSCSQTLNHNVMYWYQQKSSQAPKLLFHYYDKDFNNEADTPDNFQSRRPNTSFCFLDIRSPGLGDTAMYLCATSREASGYEQYFGPGTRLTVT.

The chain links TRBV28 to TRBJ2-7; 11 bases agree with TRBD1. Germline V gene sequence: CDR1 MDHEN, CDR2 SYDVKM. J was trimmed by 4 bases and V by 5 bases; bases with no gene match: 7. CDR3 size: 15 residues. CDR3 bases: TGTGCCAGCAGTCCTCCGGACAGGGGGCATTACGAGCAGTACTTC. This codes for CASSPPDRGHYEQYF. Full variable domain (remainder filled in from reference TRBV28 and TRBJ2-7): DVKVTQSSRYLVKRTGEKVFLECVQDMDHENMFWYRQDPGLGLRLIYFSYDVKMKEKGDIPEGYSVSREKKERFSLILESASTNQTSMYLCASSPPDRGHYEQYFGPGTRLTVT.

The V and J genes are TRBV19 and TRBJ1-4; D gene unclear. The V and J ends lost 6 bases and 0 bases respectively, with 14 bases between them. Per the germline V gene, CDR1 is LNHDA and CDR2 is SQIVND (reference sequence). The CDR3 length is 16 residues. The CDR3 DNA reads as TGTGCCAGTAGGATCGGGCGCGGGGCAACTAATGAAAAACTGTTTTTT. It yields the protein CASRIGRGATNEKLFF. Full variable domain (outside the CDR3, taken from reference TRBV19 and TRBJ1-4): DGGITQSPKYLFRKEGQNVTLSCEQNLNHDAMYWYRQDPGQGLRLIYYSQIVNDFQKGDIAEGYSVSREKKESFPLTVTSAQKNPTAFYLCASRIGRGATNEKLFFGSGTQLSVL.

The V call is TRBV19, the J call TRBJ2-1; tentatively, D is TRBD2 (7 bases). V was clipped by 6 bases and J by 9 bases, with 27 bases between them. Germline CDR1 is LNHDA and CDR2 is SQIVND (reference sequence). The CDR3 sequence is 17 residues long. The CDR3, as DNA: TGTGCCAGTAGCCAATCCCTAGGGGCGGGGGCCTTCGGTGAGCAGTTCTTC. Residues: CASSQSLGAGAFGEQFF.

CDR3 sequence reads: CSVEDREKLFF. The CDR3, as DNA: TGCAGCGTTGAAGACAGAGAAAAACTGTTTTTT. The chain has TRBV29-1 and TRBJ1-4, with unresolved D. The CDR3 covers 11 residues. Germline V gives CDR1 SQVTM, CDR2 ANQGSEA. V was cut by 0 bases and J by 8 bases, with 4 bases left in between.

The J gene is TRBJ1-2, the V gene TRBV3-1 (or the pseudogene TRBV3-2); perhaps TRBD1 as D (6 bases). The CDR3 covers 15 residues. Trimming removed 3 bases from V and 4 bases from J, with 15 bases in between. Germline V CDR1 and CDR2: LGHDT, YNNKEL (reference sequence). This chain's CDR3 is CASSHSGGQGYGYTF. The DNA of the CDR3 is TGTGCCAGCAGCCATTCCGGGGGGCAAGGCTATGGCTACACCTTC.

J is TRBJ1-2 and V is TRBV18; a weak D match, TRBD1 (6 bases). V was cut by 3 bases and J by 2 bases, with 10 bases left in between. Germline CDR1 and CDR2: KGHSH and LQKENI. The CDR3 runs 14 residues. CDR3 region: CASSPGQRNYGYTF. The CDR3 nucleotides are TGTGCCAGCTCACCCGGACAGAGAAACTATGGCTACACCTTC.

The chain is built from TRBV18 and TRBJ2-5, with D possibly being TRBD1 (6 bases). Per germline, CDR1 KGHSH and CDR2 LQKENI. The CDR3 totals 12 residues. V lost 3 bases to trimming and J lost 5 bases, with 7 bases between them. DNA of the CDR3: TGTGCCAGCTCACCGGGGGCTGAGACCCAGTACTTC. This sequence encodes CASSPGAETQYF.

V usage is TRBV25-1 and J usage is TRBJ1-2; D unresolved. The germline V gene encodes CDR1 MGHDK and CDR2 SYGVNS. V was shortened by 4 bases and J by 8 bases, with 17 bases between the two germline ends. This CDR3 spans 14 amino acids. The CDR3 coding sequence is TGTGCCAGCAGTGGAAACCAGGTTATCGGAGGCTACACCTTC. Protein sequence: CASSGNQVIGGYTF.

The chain recombines TRBV28 with TRBJ2-7; perhaps TRBD1 as D (6 bases). The CDR3 has 13 residues. Germline V gene data show CDR1 as MDHEN and CDR2 as SYDVKM. V lost 10 bases and J 0 bases, leaving 13 bases between the germline ends. The CDR3 bases are TGTGCCAACCGAAAACAGGGCTCCTACGAGCAGTACTTC. This encodes CANRKQGSYEQYF. Filled out from reference TRBV28 and TRBJ2-7, the complete variable domain reads DVKVTQSSRYLVKRTGEKVFLECVQDMDHENMFWYRQDPGLGLRLIYFSYDVKMKEKGDIPEGYSVSREKKERFSLILESASTNQTSMYLCANRKQGSYEQYFGPGTRLTVT.

The table lists this clone with a few counts. The chain combines TRBV28 with TRBJ1-2; D is perhaps TRBD1 (5 bases). The V gene's germline CDR1 is MDHEN and CDR2 SYDVKM. This CDR3 is built from 14 residues. The V end was cut by 3 bases, the J end by 2 bases, with 10 bases between. The CDR3 sequence is CASSFKGPNYGYTF. The CDR3 bases are TGTGCCAGCAGTTTCAAGGGGCCCAACTATGGCTACACCTTC.

The CDR3 coding sequence is TGTGCCAGCAGGCCGGGACAGACTTACGAGCAGTACTTC. It is translated as CASRPGQTYEQYF. The rearrangement uses TRBV6-5 and TRBJ2-7; the match to TRBD1 covers 7 bases. CDR3 length: 13 amino acids. Unmatched junction bases numbered 6, after V lost 6 bases and J lost 4 bases. In germline, CDR1 is MNHEY, CDR2 SVGAGI.

J is TRBJ1-5 and V is TRBV30; no clear D gene. Trimming shortened V by 2 bases and J by 1 base, and 6 bases separated the two germline ends. The germline V gene encodes CDR1 GTSNPN and CDR2 SVGIG (reference sequence). This CDR3 is built from 13 residues. The CDR3 region is CAWSSTSNQPQHF. The CDR3 region has the DNA TGTGCCTGGAGTTCGACAAGCAATCAGCCCCAGCATTTT.